This TCR beta chain was sequenced during a study of cytomegalovirus exposure and HLA in healthy donors. The PCR ran on 60 Vbeta and 13 Jbeta primers. Sequenced by immunoSEQ multiplex PCR; TCRdb stores in-frame clones only, minus some. The data hold approximately 140,000 clones, with roughly 79% observed a single time. Trimming took 4 bases from V and 2 from J, leaving 12 bases between them. CDR3 length: 14 amino acids. Germline CDR1 SGHRS, CDR2 YFSETQ. This TCR came from a woman aged 40 to 50 in good health and CMV-seropositive. The sequenced material came from PBMCs. The chain is built from TRBV5-1 and TRBJ1-2, with no clear D. The CDR3 DNA follows: TGCGCCAGCAGCCTGCAGGCAGTCAACTATGGCTACACCTTC. Amino acids: CASSLQAVNYGYTF.